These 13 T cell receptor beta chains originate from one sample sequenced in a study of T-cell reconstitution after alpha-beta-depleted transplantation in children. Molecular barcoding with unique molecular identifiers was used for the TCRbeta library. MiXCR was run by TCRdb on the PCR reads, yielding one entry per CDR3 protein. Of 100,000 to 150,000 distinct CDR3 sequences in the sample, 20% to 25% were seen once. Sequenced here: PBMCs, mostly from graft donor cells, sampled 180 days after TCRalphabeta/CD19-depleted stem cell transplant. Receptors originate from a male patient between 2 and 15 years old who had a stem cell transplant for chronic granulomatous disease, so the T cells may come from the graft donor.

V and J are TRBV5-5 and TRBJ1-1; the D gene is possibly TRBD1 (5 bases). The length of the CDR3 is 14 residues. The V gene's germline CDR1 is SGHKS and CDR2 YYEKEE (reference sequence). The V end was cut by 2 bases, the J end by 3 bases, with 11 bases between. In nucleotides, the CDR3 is TGTGCCAGCAGCTTTCGGGGCAGCGACACTGAAGCTTTCTTT. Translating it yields CASSFRGSDTEAFF.

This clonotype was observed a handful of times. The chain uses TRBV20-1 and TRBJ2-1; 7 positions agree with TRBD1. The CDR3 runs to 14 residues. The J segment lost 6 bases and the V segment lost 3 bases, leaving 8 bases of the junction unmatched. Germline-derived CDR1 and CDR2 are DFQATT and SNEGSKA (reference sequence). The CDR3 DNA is TGCAGTGCTAGGCTCCCCAGGGGGAGCAATGAGCAGTTCTTC. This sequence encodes CSARLPRGSNEQFF.

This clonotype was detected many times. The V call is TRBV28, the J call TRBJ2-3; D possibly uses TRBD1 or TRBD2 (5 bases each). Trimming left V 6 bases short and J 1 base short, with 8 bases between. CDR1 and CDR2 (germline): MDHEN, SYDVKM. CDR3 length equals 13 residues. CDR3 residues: CASSGAGTDTQYF. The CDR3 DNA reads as TGTGCCAGCAGCGGGGCGGGCACAGATACGCAGTATTTT.

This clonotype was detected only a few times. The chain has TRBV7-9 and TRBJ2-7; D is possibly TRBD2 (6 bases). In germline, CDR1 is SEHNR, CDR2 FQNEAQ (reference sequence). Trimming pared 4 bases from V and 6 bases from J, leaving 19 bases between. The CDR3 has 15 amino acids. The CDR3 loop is CASSYRRGSKGEQYF. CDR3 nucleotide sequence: TGTGCCAGCAGCTACAGGAGGGGCTCCAAGGGCGAGCAGTACTTC.

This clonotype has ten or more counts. CDR3 in DNA: TGCAGTGCTAGGGGGTCACCTAGCACAGATACGCAGTATTTT. It codes for CSARGSPSTDTQYF. The rearrangement uses TRBV20-1 and TRBJ2-3; no clear D. From germline, CDR1 is DFQATT and CDR2 SNEGSKA (reference sequence). This CDR3 comprises 14 residues. V was shortened by 3 bases and J by 0 bases, with 10 bases between the two germline ends.

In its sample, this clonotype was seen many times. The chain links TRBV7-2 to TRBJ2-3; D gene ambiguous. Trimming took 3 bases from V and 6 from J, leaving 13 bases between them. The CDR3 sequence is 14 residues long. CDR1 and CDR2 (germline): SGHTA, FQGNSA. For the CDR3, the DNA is TGTGCCAGCAGCTTTCGACCCATCGAGGATACGCAGTATTTT. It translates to CASSFRPIEDTQYF.

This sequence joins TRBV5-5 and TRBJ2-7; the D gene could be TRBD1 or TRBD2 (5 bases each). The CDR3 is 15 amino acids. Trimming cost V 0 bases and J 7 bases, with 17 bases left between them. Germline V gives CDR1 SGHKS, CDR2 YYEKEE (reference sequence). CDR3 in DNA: TGTGCCAGCAGCTTGGCCGGGACCGAAGTTGTAGAGCAGTACTTC. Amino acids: CASSLAGTEVVEQYF.

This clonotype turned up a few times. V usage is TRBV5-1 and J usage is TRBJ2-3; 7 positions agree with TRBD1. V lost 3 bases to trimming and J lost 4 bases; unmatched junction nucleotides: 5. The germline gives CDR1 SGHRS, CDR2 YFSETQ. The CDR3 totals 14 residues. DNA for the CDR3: TGCGCCAGCAGCTCGTGGACAGGCTCAGATACGCAGTATTTT. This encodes CASSSWTGSDTQYF.

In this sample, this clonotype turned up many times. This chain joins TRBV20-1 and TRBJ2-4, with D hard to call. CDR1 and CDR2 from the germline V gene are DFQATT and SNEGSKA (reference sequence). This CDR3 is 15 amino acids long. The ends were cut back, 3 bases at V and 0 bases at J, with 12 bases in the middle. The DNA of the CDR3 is TGCAGTGCTAGTAGGCAGGCCATAGCCAAAAACATTCAGTACTTC. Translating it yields CSASRQAIAKNIQYF.

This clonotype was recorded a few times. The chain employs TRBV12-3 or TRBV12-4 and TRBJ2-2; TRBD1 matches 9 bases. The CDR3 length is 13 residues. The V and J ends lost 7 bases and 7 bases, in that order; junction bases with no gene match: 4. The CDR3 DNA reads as TGTGCCAGCACGGACAGGGGTAGCGGGGAGCTGTTTTTT. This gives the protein CASTDRGSGELFF.

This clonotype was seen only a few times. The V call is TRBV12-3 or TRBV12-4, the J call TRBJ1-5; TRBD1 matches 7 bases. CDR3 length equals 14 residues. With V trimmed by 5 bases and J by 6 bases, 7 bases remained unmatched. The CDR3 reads CASSQKTGLQPQHF. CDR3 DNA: TGTGCCAGCAGTCAAAAGACAGGGCTTCAGCCCCAGCATTTT.

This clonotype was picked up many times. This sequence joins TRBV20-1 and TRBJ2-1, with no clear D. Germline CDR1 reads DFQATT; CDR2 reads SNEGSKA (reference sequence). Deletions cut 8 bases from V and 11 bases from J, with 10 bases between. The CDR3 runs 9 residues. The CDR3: CSSGNQQFF. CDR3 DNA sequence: TGCAGTTCTGGTAATCAGCAGTTCTTC.

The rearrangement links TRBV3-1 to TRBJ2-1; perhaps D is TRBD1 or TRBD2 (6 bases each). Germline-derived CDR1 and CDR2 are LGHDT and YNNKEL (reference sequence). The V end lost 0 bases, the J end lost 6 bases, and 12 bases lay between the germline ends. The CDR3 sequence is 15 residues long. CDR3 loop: CASSQDWGAGNEQFF. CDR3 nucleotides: TGTGCCAGCAGCCAAGACTGGGGGGCCGGCAATGAGCAGTTCTTC.